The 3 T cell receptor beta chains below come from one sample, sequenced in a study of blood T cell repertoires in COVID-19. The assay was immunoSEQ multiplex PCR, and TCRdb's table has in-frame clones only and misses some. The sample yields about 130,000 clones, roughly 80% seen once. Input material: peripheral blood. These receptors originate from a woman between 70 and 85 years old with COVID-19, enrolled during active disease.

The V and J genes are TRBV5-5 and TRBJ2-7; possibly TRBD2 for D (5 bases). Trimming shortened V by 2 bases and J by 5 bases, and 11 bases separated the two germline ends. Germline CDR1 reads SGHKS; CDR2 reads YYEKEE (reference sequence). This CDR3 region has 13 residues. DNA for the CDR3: TGTGCCAGCAGCTTCCGGGGTCTAGACGAGCAGTACTTC. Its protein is CASSFRGLDEQYF.

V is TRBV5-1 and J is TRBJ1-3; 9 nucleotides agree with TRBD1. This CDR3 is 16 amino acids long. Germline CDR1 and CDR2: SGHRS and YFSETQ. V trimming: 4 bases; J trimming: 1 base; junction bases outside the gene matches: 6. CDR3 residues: CASSPRDRVSGNTIYF. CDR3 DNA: TGCGCCAGCAGCCCCCGGGACAGGGTGTCTGGAAACACCATATATTTT.

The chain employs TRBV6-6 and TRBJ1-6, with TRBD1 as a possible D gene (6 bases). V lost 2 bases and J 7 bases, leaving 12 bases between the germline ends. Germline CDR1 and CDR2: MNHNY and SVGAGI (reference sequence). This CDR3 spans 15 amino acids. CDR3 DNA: TGTGCCAGCAGTTACGGCTGGGGGGGCAATTCACCCCTCCACTTT. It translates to CASSYGWGGNSPLHF.